Shown below are 24 T cell receptor beta chains from a single sample sequenced in a study of control samples from healthy donors and cancer patients. Assay: immunoSEQ multiplex PCR; the TCRdb copy retains only in-frame clones and omits some. The data contain about 54,000 clones, around 97% of them seen just once; the ten biggest clones take up around 1.9%. Specimen: blood. These TCRs come from a woman aged 25 to 39 in good health.

A note on this clone: This sample includes further DNA sequences coding for the same CDR3. The rearrangement uses TRBV5-1 and TRBJ2-5; 8 bases align to TRBD1. Germline assignment: CDR1 SGHRS and CDR2 YFSETQ. V lost 6 bases, J lost 3 bases, and 10 bases stayed unmatched. This CDR3 is built from 15 residues. The CDR3 nucleotides read TGCGCCAGCACAGGACAGGGTGGGGTGGAAGAGACCCAGTACTTC. It yields the protein CASTGQGGVEETQYF.

This sequence joins TRBV27 and TRBJ2-4; D call uncertain. This CDR3 contains 10 residues. Germline CDR1 and CDR2: MNHEY and SMNVEV (reference sequence). Trimming left V 10 bases short and J 6 bases short, with 7 bases between. The CDR3 nucleotides are TGTGCCATCACGGGAAACATTCAGTACTTC. It codes for CAITGNIQYF.

The gene calls are TRBV15 and TRBJ2-1; a possible D gene is TRBD2 (6 bases). The CDR3 totals 17 residues. The ends were cut back, 0 bases at V and 0 bases at J, with 12 bases in the middle. CDR1 is LNHNV, CDR2 YYDKDF, per germline (reference sequence). CDR3 sequence reads: CATSRDWFGSSYNEQFF. In DNA, the CDR3 is TGTGCCACCAGCAGAGATTGGTTCGGGAGCTCCTACAATGAGCAGTTCTTC.

Concerning this clone itself: At the DNA level, this CDR3 is encoded by other sequences in the same sample as well. This rearrangement joins TRBV7-9 to TRBJ2-5; D may be TRBD2 (6 bases). The CDR3 is made up of 15 amino acids. Trimming stripped 5 bases from V and 1 base from J, with 14 bases between. Germline V gives CDR1 SEHNR, CDR2 FQNEAQ (reference sequence). CDR3 loop: CASSQGGAGQETQYF. CDR3 nucleotide sequence: TGTGCCAGCAGCCAGGGCGGGGCAGGCCAAGAGACCCAGTACTTC. The full variable domain, rest sourced from reference TRBV7-9 and TRBJ2-5, is DTGVSQNPRHKITKRGQNVTFRCDPISEHNRLYWYRQTLGQGPEFLTYFQNEAQLEKSRLLSDRFSAERPKGSFSTLEIQRTEQGDSAMYLCASSQGGAGQETQYFGPGTRLLVL.

This clone was recorded only once. The rearrangement links TRBV27 to TRBJ1-5, with a possible D match to TRBD1 (6 bases). Germline V gene lookup returns CDR1 MNHEY and CDR2 SMNVEV (reference sequence). CDR3 length equals 14 residues. Trimming stripped 2 bases from V and 6 bases from J, with 11 bases between. The CDR3: CASSLQGTGQPQHF. The DNA for the CDR3 is TGTGCCAGCAGTTTACAGGGGACCGGTCAGCCCCAGCATTTT.

The chain joins TRBV30 to TRBJ2-3, with D hard to call. This CDR3 is 15 amino acids long. Trimming stripped 2 bases from V and 2 bases from J, with 14 bases between. Germline V gene lookup returns CDR1 GTSNPN and CDR2 SVGIG (reference sequence). The CDR3: CAWSRVARTTDTQYF. Here the CDR3 DNA reads TGTGCCTGGAGTCGGGTAGCCAGAACCACAGATACGCAGTATTTT.

The V call is TRBV28, the J call TRBJ1-2, with a weak D call TRBD1 (5 bases). The CDR3 loop spans 12 amino acids. The V end was cut by 6 bases, the J end by 7 bases, with 12 bases between. Germline CDR1 is MDHEN and CDR2 is SYDVKM. CDR3 sequence reads: CASRKNRGGYTF. The CDR3 bases are TGTGCCAGCAGAAAAAATAGGGGTGGCTACACCTTC.

The rearrangement uses TRBV28 and TRBJ1-2, with D tentatively TRBD1 (5 bases). The CDR3 is 14 residues long. Germline loops: CDR1 MDHEN, CDR2 SYDVKM. V lost 6 bases, J lost 0 bases, and 11 bases lay in between. This chain's CDR3 is CASSRQGANYGYTF. The CDR3 coding sequence is TGTGCCAGCAGCAGGCAGGGCGCTAACTATGGCTACACCTTC.

The rearrangement links TRBV19 to TRBJ1-3; 9 bases map to TRBD1. Germline CDR1 is LNHDA and CDR2 is SQIVND (reference sequence). The V segment lost 5 bases and the J segment 14 bases; nucleotides outside the gene matches: 16. The CDR3 is made up of 15 amino acids. In DNA, the CDR3 is TGTGCCAGTAGTCTCTTACCGGGACAGGGCGAAACCGTATATTTT. Amino acids: CASSLLPGQGETVYF.

The rearrangement uses TRBV4-2 and TRBJ2-7; D may be TRBD2 (6 bases). This CDR3 contains 15 residues. With 1 base removed from V and 6 bases from J, the gap between germline ends came to 16 bases. The germline CDR1 and CDR2 sequences are LGHNA and YNFKEQ. As DNA, the CDR3 is TGTGCCAGCAGCCAAGTAGGAGGGAAGGTCCTCGAGCAGTACTTC. Translated, it gives CASSQVGGKVLEQYF.

The chain is built from TRBV14 and TRBJ2-5; D possibly matches TRBD1 or TRBD2 (6 bases each). CDR3 length: 15 residues. Trimming left V 4 bases short and J 2 bases short, with 14 bases between. In germline, CDR1 is SGHDN, CDR2 FVKESK. As DNA, the CDR3 is TGTGCCAGCAGCCGGGGAAGGGGGGTACAAGAGACCCAGTACTTC. Protein product: CASSRGRGVQETQYF.

V and J are TRBV3-1 (or the pseudogene TRBV3-2) and TRBJ1-1, with unresolved D. Germline V CDR1 and CDR2: LGHDT, YNNKEL (reference sequence). The CDR3 sequence is 13 residues long. V gave up 1 base and J gave up 5 bases, with 8 bases separating them. CDR3: CASSQGGGTEAFF. Written as DNA, the CDR3 is TGTGCCAGCAGCCAAGGCGGCGGGACTGAAGCTTTCTTT.

The J gene is TRBJ2-4, the V gene TRBV19, with 7 bases that match TRBD1. Looked up from germline, CDR1 is LNHDA and CDR2 is SQIVND (reference sequence). V lost 4 bases and J lost 8; bases outside the gene matches: 8. The CDR3 length is 14 residues. CDR3 amino acids: CASSTLTGWDIQYF. In nucleotides, the CDR3 is TGTGCCAGTAGTACCTTGACAGGGTGGGACATTCAGTACTTC.

The gene calls are TRBV6-2 or TRBV6-3 and TRBJ1-1; tentative D call: TRBD1 (6 bases). V was pared by 0 bases and J by 1 base, with 12 bases between. The length of the CDR3 is 16 residues. The germline gives CDR1 MNHEY, CDR2 SVGEGT. CDR3 bases: TGTGCCAGCAGTTACTCGCCCGGGGGGCCGAACACTGAAGCTTTCTTT. It codes for CASSYSPGGPNTEAFF.

The rearrangement uses TRBV3-1 (or the pseudogene TRBV3-2) and TRBJ2-1; no clear D gene. V lost 0 bases to trimming and J lost 12 bases, with 24 bases between them. CDR1 LGHDT and CDR2 YNNKEL come from the germline V gene (reference sequence). CDR3 length: 17 residues. Here the CDR3 DNA reads TGTGCCAGCAGCCAAGATCCCCCCCGGCCCGGACCAGAGAGGCAGTTCTTC. Residues: CASSQDPPRPGPERQFF.

This clone was counted between two and nine times. This sequence joins TRBV6-1 and TRBJ2-3, with a tentative D call TRBD1 (6 bases). The V and J ends lost 1 base and 1 base respectively, with 9 bases between them. CDR1 is MNHNS and CDR2 is SASEGT in the germline V gene. This CDR3 is built from 15 residues. The CDR3 is CASSEEGGGTDTQYF. The CDR3 DNA is TGTGCCAGCAGTGAAGAAGGGGGAGGCACAGATACGCAGTATTTT.

The chain uses TRBV11-2 and TRBJ2-3; 10 nucleotides match TRBD2. The CDR3 covers 19 residues. J lost 5 bases, V lost 0 bases, and 14 bases had no gene match. Germline V gene data show CDR1 as SGHAT and CDR2 as FQNNGV. CDR3 region: CASSLDSRLAGEKIDTQYF. CDR3 bases: TGTGCCAGCAGCTTAGACTCCCGGCTAGCGGGAGAGAAAATAGATACGCAGTATTTT.

This chain joins TRBV7-8 and TRBJ1-1; no reliable D call. The CDR3 consists of 14 residues. Germline V gene lookup returns CDR1 SGHVS and CDR2 FQNEAQ. With 5 bases removed from V and 4 bases from J, the gap between germline ends came to 14 bases. Here the CDR3 DNA reads TGTGCCAGCAGCCTTCGGACCCCAAGCACTGAAGCTTTCTTT. This translates into CASSLRTPSTEAFF.

The V and J genes are TRBV15 and TRBJ2-2; D is ambiguous. CDR3 size: 11 residues. Germline V gene data show CDR1 as LNHNV and CDR2 as YYDKDF (reference sequence). V was shortened by 1 base and J by 6 bases, with 0 bases between the two germline ends. CDR3 amino acids: CATSRAGELFF. DNA for the CDR3: TGTGCCACCAGCAGAGCCGGGGAGCTGTTTTTT.

The chain combines TRBV7-9 with TRBJ2-1, with 8 bases that match TRBD2. Germline CDR1 reads SEHNR; CDR2 reads FQNEAQ (reference sequence). Germline trimming cut 2 bases from V and 4 bases from J; bases unmatched to any gene: 4. The CDR3 is 15 residues long. Here the CDR3 reads CASSLSGSLYNEQFF. The DNA for the CDR3 is TGTGCCAGCAGCTTAAGCGGGAGTTTATACAATGAGCAGTTCTTC.

The chain has TRBV19 and TRBJ1-2; the D is unclear. Germline-derived CDR1 and CDR2 are LNHDA and SQIVND (reference sequence). The CDR3 is 15 residues long. Between the trimmed V and J ends, which lost 3 bases and 5 bases, there was a span of 16 bases. The CDR3 region is CASSMAGANGYGYTF. The CDR3 bases are TGTGCCAGTAGTATGGCGGGAGCTAATGGGTATGGCTACACCTTC.

The chain links TRBV19 to TRBJ1-3; D unclear. Germline CDR1 LNHDA, CDR2 SQIVND (reference sequence). V lost 9 bases to trimming and J lost 4 bases, with 16 bases between them. The CDR3 is made up of 14 amino acids. The CDR3 region has the DNA TGTGCCAGCCAGATCCTCCATACAGGAAACACCATATATTTT. Translated, it gives CASQILHTGNTIYF.

CDR3 sequence: CASSLIGGPANTGELFF. In nucleotides, the CDR3 is TGCGCCAGCAGCTTGATTGGCGGGCCCGCGAACACCGGGGAGCTGTTTTTT. V is TRBV5-1 and J is TRBJ2-2; D perhaps matches TRBD2 (5 bases). Germline CDR1 and CDR2: SGHRS and YFSETQ. The V gene lost 1 base and the J gene lost 0 bases, with 13 bases spanning the gap. The length of the CDR3 is 17 residues.

The chain employs TRBV5-4 and TRBJ2-7, with D tentatively TRBD1 (6 bases). Trimming removed 1 base at V and 2 bases at J, with 10 bases between. The germline CDR1 and CDR2 sequences are SGHNT and YYREEE (reference sequence). This CDR3 region has 14 residues. The CDR3 nucleotides are TGTGCCAGCAGCTTGATCGCAGGGGCCTACGAGCAGTACTTC. It codes for CASSLIAGAYEQYF.